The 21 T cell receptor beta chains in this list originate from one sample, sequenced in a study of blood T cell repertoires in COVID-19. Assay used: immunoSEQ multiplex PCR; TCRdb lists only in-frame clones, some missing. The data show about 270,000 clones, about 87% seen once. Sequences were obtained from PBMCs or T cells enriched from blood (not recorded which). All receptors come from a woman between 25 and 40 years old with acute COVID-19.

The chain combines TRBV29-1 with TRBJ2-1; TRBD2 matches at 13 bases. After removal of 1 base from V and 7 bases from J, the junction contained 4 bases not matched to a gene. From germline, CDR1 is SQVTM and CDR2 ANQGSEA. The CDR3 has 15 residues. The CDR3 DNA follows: TGCAGCGTTGAAGGGGGGACTAGCGGGATAAATGAGCAGTTCTTC. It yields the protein CSVEGGTSGINEQFF.

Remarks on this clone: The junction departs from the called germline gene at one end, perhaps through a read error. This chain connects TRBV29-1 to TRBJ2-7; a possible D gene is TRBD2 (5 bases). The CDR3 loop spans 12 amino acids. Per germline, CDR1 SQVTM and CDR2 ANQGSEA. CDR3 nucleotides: TGCAGCGTTCAAGACTACCCCTACGAGCAGTACTTC. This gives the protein CSVQDYPYEQYF.

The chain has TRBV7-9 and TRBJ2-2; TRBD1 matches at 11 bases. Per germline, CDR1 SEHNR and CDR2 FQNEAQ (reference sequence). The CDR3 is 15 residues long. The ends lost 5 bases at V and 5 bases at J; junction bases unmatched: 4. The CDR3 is CASSTGTGGTGELFF. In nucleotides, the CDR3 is TGTGCCAGCAGCACGGGGACAGGGGGAACCGGGGAGCTGTTTTTT. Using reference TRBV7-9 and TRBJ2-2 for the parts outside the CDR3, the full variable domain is DTGVSQNPRHKITKRGQNVTFRCDPISEHNRLYWYRQTLGQGPEFLTYFQNEAQLEKSRLLSDRFSAERPKGSFSTLEIQRTEQGDSAMYLCASSTGTGGTGELFFGEGSRLTVL.

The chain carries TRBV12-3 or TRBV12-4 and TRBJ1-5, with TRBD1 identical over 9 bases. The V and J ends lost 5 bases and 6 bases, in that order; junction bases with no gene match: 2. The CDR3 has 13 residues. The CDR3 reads CASSTGGGQPQHF. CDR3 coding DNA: TGTGCCAGCAGTACAGGGGGCGGTCAGCCCCAGCATTTT.

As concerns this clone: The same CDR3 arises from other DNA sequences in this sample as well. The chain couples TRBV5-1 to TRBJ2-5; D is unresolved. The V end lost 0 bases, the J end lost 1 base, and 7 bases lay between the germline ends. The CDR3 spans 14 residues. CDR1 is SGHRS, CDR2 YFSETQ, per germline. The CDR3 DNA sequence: TGCGCCAGCAGCTTGGGCGCGTCCCAAGAGACCCAGTACTTC. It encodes CASSLGASQETQYF.

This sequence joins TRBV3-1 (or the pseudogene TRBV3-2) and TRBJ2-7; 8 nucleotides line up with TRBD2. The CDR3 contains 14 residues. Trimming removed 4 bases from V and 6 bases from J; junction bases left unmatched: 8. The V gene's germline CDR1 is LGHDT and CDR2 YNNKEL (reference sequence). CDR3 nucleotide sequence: TGTGCCAGCAGCCCCGGACTAGCATTAGGCGAGCAGTACTTC. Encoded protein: CASSPGLALGEQYF.

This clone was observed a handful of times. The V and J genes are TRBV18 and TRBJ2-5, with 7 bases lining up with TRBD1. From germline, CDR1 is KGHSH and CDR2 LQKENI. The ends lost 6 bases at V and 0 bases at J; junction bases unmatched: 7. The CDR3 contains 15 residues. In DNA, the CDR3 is TGTGCCAGCTCGCGTCAGGGGGAGCACCAAGAGACCCAGTACTTC. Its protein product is CASSRQGEHQETQYF.

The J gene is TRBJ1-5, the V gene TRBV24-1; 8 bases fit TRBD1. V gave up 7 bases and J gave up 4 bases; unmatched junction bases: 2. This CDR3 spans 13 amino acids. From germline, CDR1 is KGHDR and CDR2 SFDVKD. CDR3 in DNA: TGTGCCACCAGGGGACAGGAAAATCAGCCCCAGCATTTT. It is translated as CATRGQENQPQHF.

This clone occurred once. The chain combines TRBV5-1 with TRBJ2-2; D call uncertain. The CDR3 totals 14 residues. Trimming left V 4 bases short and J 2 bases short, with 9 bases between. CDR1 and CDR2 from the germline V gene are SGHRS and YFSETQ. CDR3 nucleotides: TGCGCCAGCAGCGTGACTCGTAACACCGGGGAGCTGTTTTTT. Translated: CASSVTRNTGELFF.

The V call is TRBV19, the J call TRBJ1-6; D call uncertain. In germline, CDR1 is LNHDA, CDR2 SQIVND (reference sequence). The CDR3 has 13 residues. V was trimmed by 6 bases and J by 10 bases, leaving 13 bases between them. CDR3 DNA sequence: TGTGCCAGTAGCACAAAATCCACGTCACCCCTCCACTTT. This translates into CASSTKSTSPLHF.

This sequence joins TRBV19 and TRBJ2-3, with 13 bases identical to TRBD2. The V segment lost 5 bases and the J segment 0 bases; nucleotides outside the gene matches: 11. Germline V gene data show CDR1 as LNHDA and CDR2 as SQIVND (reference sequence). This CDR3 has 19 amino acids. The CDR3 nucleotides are TGTGCCAGTAGTGCCCTGACTAGCGGGAGGAGGTCAAGCACAGATACGCAGTATTTT. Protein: CASSALTSGRRSSTDTQYF.

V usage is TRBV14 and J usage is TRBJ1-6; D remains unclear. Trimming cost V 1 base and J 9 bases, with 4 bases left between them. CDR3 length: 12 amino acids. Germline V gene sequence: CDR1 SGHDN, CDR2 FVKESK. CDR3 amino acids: CASSQAGSPLHF. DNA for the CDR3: TGTGCCAGCAGCCAAGCGGGTTCACCCCTCCACTTT.

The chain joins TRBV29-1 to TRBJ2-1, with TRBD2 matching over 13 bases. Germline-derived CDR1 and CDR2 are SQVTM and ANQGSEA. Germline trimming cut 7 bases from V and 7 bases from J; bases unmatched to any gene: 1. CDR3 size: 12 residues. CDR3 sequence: CSGGLAGNEQFF. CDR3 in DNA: TGCAGCGGGGGACTAGCGGGAAATGAGCAGTTCTTC.

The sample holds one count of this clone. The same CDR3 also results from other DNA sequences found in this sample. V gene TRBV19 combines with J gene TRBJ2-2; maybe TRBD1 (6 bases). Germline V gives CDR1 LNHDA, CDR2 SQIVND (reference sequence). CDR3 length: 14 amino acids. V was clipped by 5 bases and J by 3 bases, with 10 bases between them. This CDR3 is CASSLTGYTGELFF. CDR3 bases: TGTGCCAGTAGTCTTACAGGGTACACCGGGGAGCTGTTTTTT.

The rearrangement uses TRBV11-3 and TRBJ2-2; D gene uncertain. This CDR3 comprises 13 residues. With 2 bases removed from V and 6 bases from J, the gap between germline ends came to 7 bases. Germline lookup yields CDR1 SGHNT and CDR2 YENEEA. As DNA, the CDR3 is TGTGCCAGCAGCTTAATAAGCGCCGGGGAGCTGTTTTTT. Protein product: CASSLISAGELFF. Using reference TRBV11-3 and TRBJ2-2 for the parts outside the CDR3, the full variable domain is EAGVVQSPRYKIIEKKQPVAFWCNPISGHNTLYWYLQNLGQGPELLIRYENEEAVDDSQLPKDRFSAERLKGVDSTLKIQPAELGDSAVYLCASSLISAGELFFGEGSRLTVL.

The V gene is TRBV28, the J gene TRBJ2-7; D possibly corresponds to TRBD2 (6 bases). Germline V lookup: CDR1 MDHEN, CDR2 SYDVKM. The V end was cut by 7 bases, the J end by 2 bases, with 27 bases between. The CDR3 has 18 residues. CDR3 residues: CASIDGGVAFTGTYEQYF. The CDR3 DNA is TGTGCCAGCATCGACGGGGGTGTAGCGTTTACGGGGACCTACGAGCAGTACTTC.

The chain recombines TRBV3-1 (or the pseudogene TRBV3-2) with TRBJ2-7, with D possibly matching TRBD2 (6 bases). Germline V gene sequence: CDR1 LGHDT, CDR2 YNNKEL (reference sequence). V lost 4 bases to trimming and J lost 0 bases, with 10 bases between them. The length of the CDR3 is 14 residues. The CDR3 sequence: CASSRVADSYEQYF. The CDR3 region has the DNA TGTGCCAGCAGCCGAGTAGCGGACTCCTACGAGCAGTACTTC.

The CDR3 DNA follows: TGTGCCAGCAGCCGCAAAATACGGGGGAGCACAGATACGCAGTATTTT. Residues: CASSRKIRGSTDTQYF. The gene calls are TRBV7-2 and TRBJ2-3; D possibly corresponds to TRBD2 (6 bases). In germline, CDR1 is SGHTA, CDR2 FQGNSA. The CDR3 consists of 16 residues. With 5 bases removed from V and 0 bases from J, the gap between germline ends came to 15 bases.

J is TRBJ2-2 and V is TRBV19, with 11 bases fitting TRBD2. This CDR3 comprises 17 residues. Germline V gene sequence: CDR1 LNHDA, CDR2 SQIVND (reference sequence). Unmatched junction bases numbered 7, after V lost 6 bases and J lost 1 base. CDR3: CASSHPGTSGNTGELFF. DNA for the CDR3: TGTGCCAGTAGCCATCCTGGGACTAGCGGGAACACCGGGGAGCTGTTTTTT.

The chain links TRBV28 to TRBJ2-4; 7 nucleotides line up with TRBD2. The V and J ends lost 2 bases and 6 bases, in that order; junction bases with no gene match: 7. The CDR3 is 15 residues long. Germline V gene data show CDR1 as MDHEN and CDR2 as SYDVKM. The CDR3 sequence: CASSLGFGGVNIQYF. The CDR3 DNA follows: TGTGCCAGCAGTTTAGGCTTTGGGGGGGTAAACATTCAGTACTTC.

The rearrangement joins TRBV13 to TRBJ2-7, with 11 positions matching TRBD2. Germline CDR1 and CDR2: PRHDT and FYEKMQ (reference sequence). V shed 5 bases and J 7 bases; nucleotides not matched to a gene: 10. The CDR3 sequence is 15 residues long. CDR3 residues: CASSLLAGGSIEQYF. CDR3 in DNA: TGTGCCAGCAGCCTCTTAGCGGGAGGGTCGATAGAGCAGTACTTC.